This T cell receptor (beta chain) is from a study of vaccination and CD4 T cells after COVID-19 (dated by TCRdb to the early 2020s). Background on the whole study: Convalescent patients had a positive SARS-CoV-2 result on nasal swab PCR, and of these patients, about ten had mild disease and one had severe disease. In the convalescent cohort there were six males and four females, among whom were two Hispanic individuals, seven Caucasians, two Asians and one multiracial person. Participants received two doses of either the Pfizer-BioNTech BNT162b2 vaccine (n=8) or the Moderna mRNA-1273 vaccine (n=2). Post-COVID blood samples were collected from convalescent patients a median of roughly 100 days after diagnosis, with a range of roughly 30 to 170 days. Post-vaccine blood samples were taken a median of around 68 days after the second vaccine dose, with a range of roughly 13 to 250 days. For stimulating the cultures, overlapping spike peptide pools were used, derived from SARS-CoV-2 as well as from the common cold coronaviruses HCoV-NL63, HCoV-OC43 and HCoV-229E. Control cultures used a CEFX viral epitope pool as positive control, an HIV-1 Nef peptide pool as negative control, or no peptide. In around 9 COVID-19 convalescent patients and 4 infection-naive healthy vaccine recipients, researchers compared the spike-specific CD4+ TCR repertoire from before mRNA vaccination with the repertoire from after. Study-wide conclusions, independent of this receptor: Of the vaccine-specific clones found in convalescent patients, nearly all (304 of 307) were mono-reactive for SARS-CoV-2 spike instead of being cross-reactive with common cold coronaviruses. Relatively few convalescent patients were included in the study, and early timepoints after natural infection were not analyzed. In convalescent patients, a median around 86% of post-vaccine SARS-CoV-2-reactive clones were detected only after vaccination, suggesting vaccine-specific priming. The median count of SARS-CoV-2-reactive clonotypes went up from some 23 after infection to 30 to 40 after vaccination, although the change was not significant.

The germline V gene supplies CDR1 SGHAT and CDR2 FQNNGV. The CDR3 has 13 amino acids, counting the end cysteine and phenylalanine. The entry retains the CDR3 DNA only, 39 bases that are in frame from base 1. Deletion took 6 bases off V and 7 bases off J, with a span of 15 bases between the germline ends. The treatment or condition label on this specimen signifies: roughly 10-day PBMC culture with coronavirus spike peptide pools or control peptides (ViraFEST assay). The ViraFEST assay was used in the study, in which antigen-specific T cells were expanded with peptide pools and expanded clonotypes were subsequently identified by TCR sequencing. The convalescent patients' positive SARS-CoV-2 PCR tests fell between March and December 2020, which was before the Alpha, Beta and Delta variants emerged in the United States. PBMCs were cultured at around 2 million per well in IMDM supplemented with 5% human AB serum and around 10 IU/ml IL-2, with around 10 ug/ml peptide pools added. On days 3 and 7, half of the culture medium was replaced with fresh IL-2-containing medium. After ten to eleven days of culture, CD4+ T cells were isolated by negative selection using the EasySep CD4+ T cell isolation kit. Ficoll-Paque Plus gradient centrifugation was used to isolate PBMCs from whole blood, and the isolated PBMCs were then either used fresh or cryopreserved at -140C. In general, triplicate wells were set up for every culture condition.

This clonotype has a handful of counts. Its antigen is still unknown. No much larger clone exists at a distance of one base, and base qualities are not known. Receptor amplification or capture employed PCR. DNA from cultured CD4+ T cells underwent TCR sequencing with the Oncomine TCR Beta short-read assay at the Johns Hopkins FTIC core. The QIAamp micro DNA kit was used to extract genomic DNA from the cultured CD4+ T cells. Oncomine TCR Beta libraries from cultured CD4+ T cells were pooled with unique dual indexes and sequenced on an Illumina iSeq 100. As for how the authors treated the data: Non-productive sequences were removed, and CDR3s not starting with C, not ending with F or W, or shorter than 7 amino acids were discarded. The MANAFEST web application was used to identify antigen-specific clonotypes by comparing peptide-stimulated wells against reference wells and other culture wells. An FDR below 0.05, an odds ratio above 5, and a productive frequency above 0.1% in at least two of three replicate wells were required for clones to be considered positive. Cross-reactive clonotypes were defined as significantly expanded in both SARS-CoV-2 spike wells and at least one common cold coronavirus spike condition. CDR3 homology was assessed with Levenshtein distances (stringdist) and unrooted phylogenetic trees (ape) in R version 3.6.1. The public reads were run again by TCRdb, first through fastp at Q25 and then through MiXCR, and only productive beta chains were kept. Each record represents a unique CDR3 protein, reported with the most common genes and DNA among its rows. In this record, the V and J calls reflect TCRdb's handling and not the investigators' own analysis. This sample gives about 13,000 distinct CDR3 sequences in total; about 30% of them show up just once. Roughly 10% of the sample comes from the top ten.

This TCR was sampled from a human donor who had recovered from COVID-19. This chain joins TRBV11-2 to TRBJ1-2; possibly the D gene is TRBD1, per 5 matching bases. The material was CD4+ T cells from blood, cultured in vitro, obtained after SARS-CoV-2 vaccination. The CDR3 here reads CASRAKGSSGYTF. The nucleotides read TGTGCCAGCAGAGCCAAGGGGTCGAGTGGCTACACCTTC. With the portions outside the CDR3 filled from the reference TRBV11-2 and TRBJ1-2 genes, the complete variable region becomes EAGVAQSPRYKIIEKRQSVAFWCNPISGHATLYWYQQILGQGPKLLIQFQNNGVVDDSQLPKDRFSAERLKGVDSTLKIQPAKLEDSAVYLCASRAKGSSGYTFGSGTRLTVV.